This T cell receptor (beta chain) was retrieved from a study of T cell responses to AZD1222 COVID-19 vaccine. Study results and caveats: The donors showed a predominance of white British ancestry and of females, with possible underestimation of clonal diversity.

The V end was cut by 6 bases, the J end by 1 base, with 9 bases between. This CDR3 region has 13 residues. Looked up from germline, CDR1 is KGHSH and CDR2 is LQKENI. Assay: immunoSEQ multiplex PCR; the TCRdb copy retains only in-frame clones and omits some. The sample lists about 94,000 clones, 85% to 90% occurring once. Note on this clone: Its antigen remains unknown. In the same sample, other DNA sequences code for this CDR3.

The rearrangement joins TRBV18 to TRBJ1-1, with D perhaps TRBD1 (5 bases). The sequence derives from an adult in good health. Sample: peripheral blood, taken on day 0 of AZD1222 vaccination. The CDR3 loop is CASSPTENTEAFF. For the CDR3, the DNA is TGTGCCAGCTCCCCGACAGAGAACACTGAAGCTTTCTTT.